The clone carrying this TCR beta chain was seen a few times. Its antigen is still unknown. The data stem from a study of spatial heterogeneity in lung cancer. Turning to the study itself: Researchers sequenced follow-up PBMC samples if they had them, and these came a median of around 24 months after resection. Study results and limitations: Detection of ubiquitous tumor TCRs in blood was higher at resection than follow-up.

Trimming left V 3 bases short and J 2 bases short, with 19 bases between. There are 16 residues in the CDR3. Germline V gene data show CDR1 as SQVTM and CDR2 as ANQGSEA. Every cDNA TCR molecule received its own unique molecular identifier. One entry per CDR3 protein, called by TCRdb with MiXCR from the 5' RACE reads. Of about 87,000 distinct CDR3 sequences in the sample, around 19% were seen once. This sample's time point: blood at routine non-recurrence follow-up after resection. Unsorted samples of tumor, nontumor lung or frozen PBMC had their whole RNA sequenced. The TCR sequence derives from a male donor with early-stage non-small cell lung cancer. Sample: PBMCs, taken at follow-up. The J gene is TRBJ2-5, the V gene TRBV29-1, with D possibly matching TRBD2 (7 bases). CDR3 DNA: TGCAGCGTTGATAGAACCGCTGCGGGGGCACAAGAGACCCAGTACTTC. Its protein product is CSVDRTAAGAQETQYF.